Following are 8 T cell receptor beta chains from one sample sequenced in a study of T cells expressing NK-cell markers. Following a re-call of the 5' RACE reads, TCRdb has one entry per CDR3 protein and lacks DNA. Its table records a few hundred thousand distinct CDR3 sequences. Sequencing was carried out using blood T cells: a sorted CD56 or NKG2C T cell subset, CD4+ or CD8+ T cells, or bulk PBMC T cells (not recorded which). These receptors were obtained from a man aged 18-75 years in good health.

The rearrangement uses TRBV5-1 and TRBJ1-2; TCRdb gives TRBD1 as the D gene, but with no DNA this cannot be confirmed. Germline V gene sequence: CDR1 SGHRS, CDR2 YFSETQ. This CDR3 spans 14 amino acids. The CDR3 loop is CASSQGTARSGYTF.

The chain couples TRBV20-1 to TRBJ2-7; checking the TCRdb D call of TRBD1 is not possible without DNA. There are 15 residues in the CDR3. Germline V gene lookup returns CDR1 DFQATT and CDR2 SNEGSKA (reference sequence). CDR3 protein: CSARRQGAVSYEQYF.

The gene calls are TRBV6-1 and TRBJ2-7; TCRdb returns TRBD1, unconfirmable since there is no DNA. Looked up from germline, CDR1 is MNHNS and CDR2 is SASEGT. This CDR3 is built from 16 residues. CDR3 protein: CASSLYGTGDDYEQYF.

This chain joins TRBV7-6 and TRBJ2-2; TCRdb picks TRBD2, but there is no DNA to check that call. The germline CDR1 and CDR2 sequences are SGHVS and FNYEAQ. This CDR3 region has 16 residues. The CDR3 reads CASSLQGLANTGELFF.

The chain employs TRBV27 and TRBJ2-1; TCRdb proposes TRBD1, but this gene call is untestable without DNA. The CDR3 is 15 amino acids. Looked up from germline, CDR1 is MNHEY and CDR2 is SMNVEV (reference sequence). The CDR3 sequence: CASCRDRLSYNEQFF.

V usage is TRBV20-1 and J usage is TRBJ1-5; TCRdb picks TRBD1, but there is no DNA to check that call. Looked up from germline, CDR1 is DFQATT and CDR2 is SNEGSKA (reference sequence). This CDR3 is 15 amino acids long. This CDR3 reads CSARDSRQGRKPQHF.

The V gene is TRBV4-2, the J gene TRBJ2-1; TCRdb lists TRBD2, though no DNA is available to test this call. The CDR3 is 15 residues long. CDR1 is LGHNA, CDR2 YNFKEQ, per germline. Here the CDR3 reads CASSQSARTSLEQFF.

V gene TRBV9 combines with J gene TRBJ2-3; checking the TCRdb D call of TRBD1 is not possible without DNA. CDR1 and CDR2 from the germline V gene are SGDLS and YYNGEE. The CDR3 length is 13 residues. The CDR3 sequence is CASPRPGTDTQYF.